This T cell receptor (beta chain) was identified during a study of T cell repertoires in cytomegalovirus infection. This clonotype was counted between two and nine times. What it recognizes is unknown. V dropped 2 bases and J dropped 5; count of bases not matched to a gene: 8. This CDR3 contains 15 residues. The germline V gene encodes CDR1 SGHAT and CDR2 FQNNGV. TCRdb passed the reads through MiXCR, listing each CDR3 protein once. The sample records about 890,000 distinct CDR3 sequences, around 32% being singletons. The chain uses TRBV11-2 and TRBJ1-2; 7 nucleotides agree with TRBD1. This TCR came from a human donor in good health (CMV status not recorded). Some clones in this sample may be carry-over from other donors' samples. Source: cultured CD8+ T cells from PBMCs, taken from culture after CMV antigen stimulation. The CDR3 protein is CASSLRLTGAYGYTF. CDR3 DNA sequence: TGTGCCAGCAGCTTAAGGCTTACAGGGGCTTATGGCTACACCTTC. The complete variable domain, with remaining parts taken from reference TRBV11-2 and TRBJ1-2, reads EAGVAQSPRYKIIEKRQSVAFWCNPISGHATLYWYQQILGQGPKLLIQFQNNGVVDDSQLPKDRFSAERLKGVDSTLKIQPAKLEDSAVYLCASSLRLTGAYGYTFGSGTRLTVV.